The source of this T cell receptor (beta chain) is a study of early T cells in non-severe SARS-CoV-2 infection. Looking at the study overall: Alpha and beta chains were unpaired, from unsorted whole-blood bulk RNA.

Unique molecular identifiers were affixed to single, distinct cDNA molecules. One entry per CDR3 protein results from TCRdb running MiXCR on the 5' RACE reads. The sample lists fewer than 65,000 distinct CDR3 sequences, roughly 5.7% occurring once. This clonotype was picked up many times. As yet, its antigen is unknown. The V end lost 0 bases, the J end lost 4 bases, and 6 bases lay between the germline ends. Germline lookup yields CDR1 SQVTM and CDR2 ANQGSEA. This CDR3 has 12 amino acids. Study conclusions and caveats: VDJdb-based annotation leaned toward anti-spike CD8 responses and missed private and CD4 specificities.

This clonotype originated in an adult who was a healthcare worker with PCR-confirmed SARS-CoV-2 infection or an uninfected control (not recorded which). This chain links TRBV29-1 with TRBJ1-1; D not certain. This specimen was whole blood, taken at baseline. The CDR3 region is CSVEEGGTEAFF. CDR3 coding DNA: TGCAGCGTTGAAGAAGGAGGCACTGAAGCTTTCTTT.